This TCR beta chain was identified in a study of T-cell memory formation after mild COVID-19 (dated by TCRdb to the early 2020s). Study-level background: Most TCR sequence clusters were specific to one of the two donors. T-cell clones expanding and contracting after mild COVID-19 in two donors were tracked by longitudinal TCRalpha and TCRbeta repertoire sequencing. Two young, previously healthy adult volunteers, one female and one male, were included in the cohort.

TCRdb records Illumina NovaSeq 6000 as the sequencer. Using 5'RACE with constant-segment primers, TCRalpha and TCRbeta cDNA libraries were constructed, with sample barcodes and unique molecular identifiers added in the process. Trizol reagent was used to extract RNA from every sample. Amplification of the libraries took two PCR steps, and the second step added a second sample barcode plus Illumina TruSeq adapters. Sequencing of the libraries was done on an Illumina NovaSeq, producing 2 x 150 bp paired-end reads. On the study's bioinformatics: Reads were demultiplexed and collapsed into UMI-guided consensus sequences with migec v1.2.7. Using mixcr v2.1.11, UMI consensuses were aligned to TRA and TRB V and J templates and then assembled into clonotypes. A clonotype was counted as expanded or contracted only if both edgeR and NoisET called the change significant, with noise models trained on biological replicates. For edgeR calls, a false discovery rate-adjusted p below 0.01 and a log2 fold-change threshold of 1 were applied. PCA with hierarchical clustering of max-normalized trajectories of the 1000 most abundant clonotypes was used as exploratory dynamics analysis. Separately sequenced CD4+ and CD8+ repertoires were used to assign a CD4 or CD8 phenotype to each responding clone. TCRdb cleaned the public reads at Q25 with fastp, built clones with MiXCR and kept in-frame beta chains. CDR3 protein sequences are deduplicated, and each keeps its most common genes and DNA. The V and J calls, along with clone size, are taken from TCRdb and not from the paper's own processing. The sample profile shows fewer than 550,000 distinct CDR3 sequences; 15% to 20% of them were found once. Approximately 8.4% of the sample is in the top ten clones.

V was cut back by 0 bases and J by 0 bases, leaving a gap of 9 bases between them. There are 17 amino acids in the CDR3, from cysteine to phenylalanine inclusive. Kept here is only the CDR3 DNA, which spans 51 bases and is read in frame from base 1. Per the germline V gene, LGHNA is the CDR1 and YNFKEQ is the CDR2. Note on this clonotype: What this receptor recognizes is not known. No much larger clonotype is one base removed from it; base qualities were not supplied.

Ficoll-Paque density gradient centrifugation was the method used to isolate PBMCs. Broader findings and caveats from the paper: Balanced CD4/CD8 phenotypes were observed for clones contracting from day 15 to 85, whereas a bias towards CD4+ was observed for a second wave of clones expanding from day 15 to 37. Contracting CD4+ clones were located mainly in the CM and EM memory subsets, whereas CD8+ clones were found to be enriched in EMRA. SARS-CoV-2 specificity was not confirmed for the second-wave clones peaking on day 37. The detection of some responding clones in pre-infection memory suggests that pre-existing cross-reactive memory T cells joined the SARS-CoV-2 response. The study covered only a couple of mild cases, and larger cohorts including severe cases with pre-infection samples were considered necessary.

The chain couples TRBV4-2 to TRBJ2-6, with no D gene named confidently. Sequencing used PBMCs or a T cell subset sorted from them (not recorded which). This sequence was found in an adult woman who had mild COVID-19 (a few samples of this study predate the infection). The sample titles of this study are shuffled in the database, so cell type and time point are left out; the donor was told from shared clones. The bases read TGTGCCAGCAGCCAAGATGCAACACTCTCTGGGGCCAACGTCCTGACTTTC. Its amino acids are CASSQDATLSGANVLTF.